The rows below give T cell receptor beta chains drawn from one sample of a study of T cell clones after liver transplantation. Here immunoSEQ multiplex PCR was the method, and the copy in TCRdb shows in-frame clones only, minus some. The sample records more than 100,000 clones, under 90% being singletons. This sample comprised CD4+ T cells from blood, obtained roughly 50 months after liver transplant. The receptors here all came from a human patient who received a liver transplant. Some of the T cells may derive from the graft donor. The CDR3 runs from the conserved cysteine through the conserved F or W. The order of the fields is CDR3 protein, V gene, D gene, J gene. D genes are given only for firm matches.

cdr3_aa: CAIKGSPTNEQFF
v_call: TRBV10-3
d_call: NA
j_call: TRBJ2-1

cdr3_aa: CASTRNRATNEKLFF
v_call: TRBV19
d_call: NA
j_call: TRBJ1-4

cdr3_aa: CASSAGQLTEAFF
v_call: TRBV7-2
d_call: NA
j_call: TRBJ1-1

cdr3_aa: CASSRQRSTDTQYF
v_call: TRBV7-9
d_call: NA
j_call: TRBJ2-3

cdr3_aa: CASSLGQFEAFF
v_call: TRBV5-1
d_call: TRBD1
j_call: TRBJ1-1

cdr3_aa: CASSLTVGDTGELFF
v_call: TRBV5-1
d_call: NA
j_call: TRBJ2-2

cdr3_aa: CASSDLLAGPGDTQYF
v_call: TRBV25-1
d_call: TRBD2
j_call: TRBJ2-3

cdr3_aa: CASSFTDTQYF
v_call: TRBV11-2
d_call: NA
j_call: TRBJ2-3

cdr3_aa: CASSPGPQPNTGELFF
v_call: TRBV7-7
d_call: NA
j_call: TRBJ2-2

cdr3_aa: CASSLEGHEQYF
v_call: TRBV5-1
d_call: NA
j_call: TRBJ2-7

cdr3_aa: CASRPDRGHGTEAFF
v_call: TRBV19
d_call: TRBD1
j_call: TRBJ1-1

cdr3_aa: CASRGSWVDNEQFF
v_call: TRBV27
d_call: NA
j_call: TRBJ2-1

cdr3_aa: CASKRGTEAFF
v_call: TRBV27
d_call: NA
j_call: TRBJ1-1

cdr3_aa: CASSPPRPPAFF
v_call: TRBV27
d_call: NA
j_call: TRBJ1-1

cdr3_aa: CASSLGGPQDVSGNTIYF
v_call: TRBV7-6
d_call: NA
j_call: TRBJ1-3